This record concerns one T cell receptor (beta chain) sequence. Its antigen is unidentified. The data derive from a study of response to subunit inactivated influenza vaccine. Points from the study as a whole: It was suggested by the authors that few new T cells are recruited by each seasonal influenza vaccination.

TCRdb analysed the RT-PCR reads with MiXCR anew, one entry per CDR3 protein. The data contain some 640,000 distinct CDR3 sequences, roughly 14% of them singletons. J lost 4 bases, V lost 4 bases, and 5 bases had no gene match. This CDR3 is built from 15 residues. CDR1 is SEHNR and CDR2 is FQNEAQ in the germline V gene (reference sequence). Sequenced here: PBMCs from blood, sampled 14 days before vaccination. The receptor's source is a man aged 50-60 years who received an inactivated influenza vaccine. The chain uses TRBV7-9 and TRBJ2-3; 10 bases are a match to TRBD2. The CDR3 DNA reads as TGTGCCAGCAGCTATCTAGCGGGGGTTCCAGATACGCAGTATTTT. This gives the protein CASSYLAGVPDTQYF. Full variable domain (outside the CDR3, taken from reference TRBV7-9 and TRBJ2-3): DTGVSQNPRHKITKRGQNVTFRCDPISEHNRLYWYRQTLGQGPEFLTYFQNEAQLEKSRLLSDRFSAERPKGSFSTLEIQRTEQGDSAMYLCASSYLAGVPDTQYFGPGTRLTVL.